The 30 T cell receptor beta chains listed next were all sequenced from one sample in a study of blood T cells in healthy people across ages. Sample-barcoded 5' priming and a J-beta primer mix drove a second PCR of about 6 to 12 cycles. TCRdb processed the 5' RACE reads anew with MiXCR; each CDR3 protein has one entry. Of about 640,000 distinct CDR3 sequences in the sample, under 65% were seen once. Input material: blood. The receptors come from a man aged 60 to 69 in good health.

J is TRBJ2-7 and V is TRBV29-1, with no clear D. In germline, CDR1 is SQVTM, CDR2 ANQGSEA. With 4 bases removed from V and 10 bases from J, the gap between germline ends came to 11 bases. The CDR3 is 10 residues long. The CDR3 spells CSVGQEHQYF. CDR3 DNA: TGCAGCGTTGGCCAGGAGCACCAGTACTTC.

The genes are TRBV15 and TRBJ2-1; D is unclear. Germline values: CDR1 LNHNV, CDR2 YYDKDF (reference sequence). V gave up 1 base and J gave up 0 bases, with 10 bases separating them. The CDR3 has 16 residues. CDR3 residues: CATSRGAPFSYNEQFF. CDR3 DNA: TGTGCCACCAGCAGAGGGGCCCCCTTCTCCTACAATGAGCAGTTCTTC.

This chain connects TRBV20-1 to TRBJ2-5; D is ambiguous. Trimming stripped 4 bases from V and 2 bases from J, with 14 bases between. The CDR3 runs to 14 residues. CDR1 and CDR2 (germline): DFQATT, SNEGSKA (reference sequence). CDR3 DNA: TGCAGTGCTATTTTGCCGGCTACTCAAGAGACCCAGTACTTC. It is translated as CSAILPATQETQYF.

This clonotype was observed a single time. This chain joins TRBV20-1 and TRBJ1-2, with TRBD1 identical over 8 bases. Trimming at V came to 0 bases and at J to 1 base, leaving 10 bases not matched to a gene. Germline V gene data show CDR1 as DFQATT and CDR2 as SNEGSKA (reference sequence). CDR3 size: 17 residues. In DNA, the CDR3 is TGCAGTGCTAGAGATCCGTTTGGGACAGGATATAACTATGGCTACACCTTC. Translating it yields CSARDPFGTGYNYGYTF.

CDR3: CASGRQDEQYF. The CDR3 DNA is TGTGCCAGCGGACGACAGGATGAGCAGTACTTC. This chain connects TRBV13 to TRBJ2-1; a weak D match, TRBD1 (6 bases). Near its end, the DNA agrees better with TRBJ2-7, so the J call may be wrong. Germline CDR1 reads PRHDT; CDR2 reads FYEKMQ (reference sequence). This CDR3 spans 11 amino acids.

The rearrangement uses TRBV7-9 and TRBJ2-7; D ambiguous. V gave up 7 bases and J gave up 10 bases, with 26 bases separating them. Germline CDR1 reads SEHNR; CDR2 reads FQNEAQ (reference sequence). The CDR3 contains 15 residues. The CDR3, as DNA: TGTGCCAGCACCCCACCGGAGACTGCTAAAGAGGCCCAGTACTTC. Translation gives CASTPPETAKEAQYF.

As regards this clonotype: A junction boundary mismatches the germline segment, possibly from a read error. The chain links TRBV5-5 to TRBJ2-3, with 13 bases aligning to TRBD2. The CDR3 consists of 18 residues. Germline V lookup: CDR1 SGHKS, CDR2 YYEKEE (reference sequence). CDR3 sequence (DNA): TGTGCCAGCAGCTACGGACTAGCGGGGGCTTCTAGCACAGATACGCGGTATTTT. Translation gives CASSYGLAGASSTDTRYF.

The rearrangement uses TRBV20-1 and TRBJ1-2, with D possibly matching TRBD1 (5 bases). V dropped 4 bases and J dropped 4 bases, with 13 bases sitting between them. Looked up from germline, CDR1 is DFQATT and CDR2 is SNEGSKA (reference sequence). CDR3 length: 13 amino acids. CDR3 region: CSATAEGPYGYTF. The CDR3 region has the DNA TGCAGTGCTACGGCTGAGGGACCCTATGGCTACACCTTC.

The rearrangement uses TRBV7-2 and TRBJ2-3; 11 nucleotides agree with TRBD1. The CDR3 length is 16 residues. Germline V lookup: CDR1 SGHTA, CDR2 FQGNSA. J lost 6 bases, V lost 4 bases, and 9 bases had no gene match. This CDR3 reads CASSSRGQGVPDTQYF. The CDR3 DNA is TGTGCCAGCAGCTCGCGGGGACAGGGGGTTCCGGATACGCAGTATTTT.

V gene TRBV25-1 combines with J gene TRBJ1-4; D uncertain. From germline, CDR1 is MGHDK and CDR2 SYGVNS. CDR3 length: 15 amino acids. Trimming shortened V by 3 bases and J by 7 bases, and 15 bases separated the two germline ends. The CDR3 spells CASSDLGPTGEKLFF. The CDR3 bases are TGTGCCAGCAGTGACTTAGGACCGACGGGTGAAAAACTGTTTTTT.

The chain is built from TRBV24-1 and TRBJ1-3, with a weak D call TRBD1 (6 bases). The V gene's germline CDR1 is KGHDR and CDR2 SFDVKD. Trimming took off 4 bases at V and 0 bases at J, with 15 bases between the two ends. The CDR3 is made up of 17 amino acids. The CDR3 bases are TGTGCCACCAGTGACTTCACAGGGCCGTTCTCTGGAAACACCATATATTTT. Amino acid sequence: CATSDFTGPFSGNTIYF.

V and J are TRBV7-6 and TRBJ2-3; TRBD2 is a possible D gene (6 bases). V dropped 5 bases and J dropped 3 bases, with 15 bases sitting between them. This CDR3 has 15 residues. Germline CDR1 and CDR2: SGHVS and FNYEAQ. This chain's CDR3 is CASSIVSGETDTQYF. The CDR3 DNA reads as TGTGCCAGCAGCATAGTTAGCGGTGAGACAGATACGCAGTATTTT.

This clonotype came up a few times. J is TRBJ2-5 and V is TRBV4-1, with TRBD2 matching over 10 bases. Germline values: CDR1 MGHRA, CDR2 YSYEKL. The V gene end was trimmed by 2 bases and the J gene end by 5 bases; junction bases not matched to a gene: 5. This CDR3 comprises 15 residues. CDR3 loop: CASSQSGGAKETQYF. The DNA of the CDR3 is TGCGCCAGCAGCCAAAGCGGGGGGGCGAAGGAGACCCAGTACTTC.

The J gene is TRBJ1-6, the V gene TRBV5-5; TRBD1 might be the D (5 bases). CDR1 and CDR2 (germline): SGHKS, YYEKEE (reference sequence). Trimming left V 4 bases short and J 4 bases short, with 12 bases between. The CDR3 loop spans 15 amino acids. The CDR3 spells CASSPGTAYNSPLHF. For the CDR3, the DNA is TGTGCCAGCAGCCCCGGGACGGCGTATAATTCACCCCTCCACTTT.

The rearrangement joins TRBV24-1 to TRBJ2-5; D ambiguous. The CDR3 runs to 13 residues. V was cut by 6 bases and J by 2 bases, with 9 bases left in between. The germline gives CDR1 KGHDR, CDR2 SFDVKD. Written as DNA, the CDR3 is TGTGCCACCAGTCGTGCGAGACAAGAGACCCAGTACTTC. Translation: CATSRARQETQYF.

This clonotype has a handful of counts. This rearrangement joins TRBV20-1 to TRBJ2-7; 9 bases are a match to TRBD1. CDR3 length equals 14 residues. The ends lost 4 bases at V and 6 bases at J; junction bases unmatched: 10. Germline CDR1 and CDR2: DFQATT and SNEGSKA (reference sequence). The CDR3 DNA follows: TGCAGTGCTACCGGGACAGGGCGCGATGTCGAGCAGTACTTC. It translates to CSATGTGRDVEQYF.

The rearrangement joins TRBV20-1 to TRBJ1-1; maybe TRBD1 (5 bases). This CDR3 region has 15 residues. With 5 bases removed from V and 2 bases from J, the gap between germline ends came to 18 bases. CDR1 is DFQATT and CDR2 is SNEGSKA in the germline V gene (reference sequence). The CDR3 region is CSAWDRTSQNTEAFF. CDR3 nucleotides: TGCAGTGCTTGGGACCGGACAAGTCAAAACACTGAAGCTTTCTTT.

The rearrangement uses TRBV28 and TRBJ1-6; D gene ambiguous. V was clipped by 8 bases and J by 1 base, with 9 bases between them. Germline-derived CDR1 and CDR2 are MDHEN and SYDVKM. This CDR3 region has 14 residues. In DNA, the CDR3 is TGTGCCAGCGAGACGGGTTCCTATAATTCACCCCTCCACTTT. It specifies CASETGSYNSPLHF.

CDR3 sequence: CATSRAGPPDNEQFF. For the CDR3, the DNA is TGTGCCACCAGCAGAGCCGGACCGCCGGACAATGAGCAGTTCTTC. This chain joins TRBV15 and TRBJ2-1, with unresolved D. V was shortened by 1 base and J by 5 bases, with 12 bases between the two germline ends. This CDR3 contains 15 residues. The germline V gene has CDR1 LNHNV and CDR2 YYDKDF (reference sequence).

The V gene is TRBV12-5, the J gene TRBJ2-7, with D uncertain. The CDR3 has 17 amino acids. Germline-derived CDR1 and CDR2 are LGHNT and FRNRAP. The V end lost 0 bases, the J end lost 0 bases, and 15 bases lay between the germline ends. The CDR3 loop is CASGLVLKSSNSYEQYF. The DNA for the CDR3 is TGTGCTAGTGGTTTGGTACTAAAGTCTTCTAACTCCTACGAGCAGTACTTC.

This clonotype was seen more than once but under ten times. This chain connects TRBV12-3 or TRBV12-4 to TRBJ1-6; D is uncertain. V gave up 1 base and J gave up 2 bases, with 9 bases separating them. The CDR3 has 16 amino acids. The CDR3 sequence is CASSLGQVAYNSPLHF. In DNA form, the CDR3 reads TGTGCCAGCAGTTTAGGGCAGGTCGCCTATAATTCACCCCTCCACTTT.

Only a few counts were recorded for this clonotype. The CDR3 DNA sequence: TGCGCCAGCAGCCCCTCGGGACAGGCCTACAATGAGCAGTTCTTC. Its protein product is CASSPSGQAYNEQFF. The gene calls are TRBV5-1 and TRBJ2-1; 8 bases fit TRBD1. The CDR3 is made up of 15 amino acids. Per the germline V gene, CDR1 is SGHRS and CDR2 is YFSETQ. J lost 2 bases, V lost 4 bases, and 5 bases had no gene match.

This chain joins TRBV24-1 and TRBJ2-5, with 9 bases fitting TRBD1. CDR1 and CDR2 from the germline V gene are KGHDR and SFDVKD. J was trimmed by 11 bases and V by 5 bases; bases with no gene match: 14. The CDR3 consists of 15 residues. The CDR3 reads CATSGAGTGLDEQYF. The CDR3 nucleotides are TGTGCCACCAGTGGTGCCGGGACAGGGCTTGATGAGCAGTACTTC.

This clonotype was detected a few times. This chain joins TRBV5-1 and TRBJ2-4; possibly TRBD1 or TRBD2 for D (5 bases each). With 4 bases removed from V and 6 bases from J, the gap between germline ends came to 17 bases. This CDR3 has 15 residues. Germline lookup yields CDR1 SGHRS and CDR2 YFSETQ. In DNA, the CDR3 is TGCGCCAGCAGCCCTGGACTGACAGTGCGAAACATTCAGTACTTC. Protein product: CASSPGLTVRNIQYF.

This clonotype was seen a few times. The chain has TRBV19 and TRBJ2-1; D assignment may be TRBD1 or TRBD2 (5 bases each). Trimming stripped 10 bases from V and 7 bases from J, with 20 bases between. The CDR3 has 14 amino acids. Germline V CDR1 and CDR2: LNHDA, SQIVND (reference sequence). The CDR3 is CATRDGPPQNEQFF. In DNA, the CDR3 is TGTGCCACTCGGGACGGACCACCCCAAAATGAGCAGTTCTTC.

V usage is TRBV7-2 and J usage is TRBJ2-1; D gene ambiguous. Germline V gene data show CDR1 as SGHTA and CDR2 as FQGNSA. V dropped 4 bases and J dropped 6 bases, with 7 bases sitting between them. The CDR3 loop spans 12 amino acids. CDR3 nucleotides: TGTGCCAGCAGCTCCCAATTCAATGAGCAGTTCTTC. It specifies CASSSQFNEQFF.

The chain carries TRBV10-3 and TRBJ2-1; TRBD1 matches 8 bases. The CDR3 runs to 14 residues. Per the germline V gene, CDR1 is ENHRY and CDR2 is SYGVKD. The junction had 8 bases not matched to a gene; V was cut back by 3 bases and J by 10 bases. The DNA for the CDR3 is TGTGCCATCAGTGAAGGACAGGGTAGCTACGAGCAGTTCTTC. Translated: CAISEGQGSYEQFF.

The chain recombines TRBV10-3 with TRBJ2-5; no clear D gene. The CDR3 sequence is 13 residues long. The germline V gene has CDR1 ENHRY and CDR2 SYGVKD. With 3 bases removed from V and 4 bases from J, the gap between germline ends came to 9 bases. DNA of the CDR3: TGTGCCATCAGTGATTTTGCAGGAGAGACCCAGTACTTC. Translating it yields CAISDFAGETQYF.

This chain joins TRBV7-2 and TRBJ2-5; tentatively, D is TRBD2 (5 bases). CDR3 size: 14 residues. V was clipped by 5 bases and J by 2 bases, with 12 bases between them. The germline CDR1 and CDR2 sequences are SGHTA and FQGNSA. In DNA, the CDR3 is TGTGCCAGCAGCCCACAGACTACGCAAGAGACCCAGTACTTC. It codes for CASSPQTTQETQYF.

This clonotype was counted a single time. This chain connects TRBV5-4 to TRBJ2-7; no firm D call. Germline CDR1 is SGHNT and CDR2 is YYREEE (reference sequence). The CDR3 is 13 amino acids. Trimming shortened V by 0 bases and J by 3 bases, and 7 bases separated the two germline ends. The CDR3: CASSLGSNYEQYF. For the CDR3, the DNA is TGTGCCAGCAGCTTGGGGAGCAACTACGAGCAGTACTTC.